This T cell receptor (beta chain) was found in a study of a mutant IDH1 vaccine in newly diagnosed glioma. Study summary: First vaccine doses came 4-6 weeks after radiotherapy alone, or with temozolomide cycles.

Noted time point: week 47, end of study. It was 300 ug of mutant IDH1 20-mer peptide that made up each vaccine dose, given with topical imiquimod. Libraries were prepared by immunoSEQ multiplex PCR; TCRdb keeps only in-frame clonotypes and omits some of them. This sample has around 65,000 clones, with roughly four fifths found just once. The CDR3 covers 14 residues. The ends were cut back, 6 bases at V and 4 bases at J, with 12 bases in the middle. The V gene's germline CDR1 is MDHEN and CDR2 SYDVKM. Comments on this clone: The antigen remains unidentified.

The sequencing used PBMCs, collected from a glioma patient whose treatment included an IDH1 peptide vaccine. The clonotype originates from a man aged 30 to 39 with glioma. This chain connects TRBV28 to TRBJ1-4; the D is unclear. The CDR3 bases are TGTGCCAGCAGATCCAGGAAATATAATGAAAAACTGTTTTTT. Its protein is CASRSRKYNEKLFF.